The sequence of this T cell receptor (beta chain) was determined in a study of monozygotic twins with cystic fibrosis. As regards this clone: Its antigen remains unidentified.

CDR1 and CDR2 from the germline V gene are SGHNT and YYREEE (reference sequence). The trim removed 4 bases at V and 1 base at J, leaving 9 bases unmatched. The CDR3 sequence is 16 residues long. Study observations and caveats: In this small cohort, shared CDR3 numbers showed no association with age, concordance or disease severity.

Only in-frame clones appear in the TCRdb table, and some are missing; sequencing was by immunoSEQ multiplex PCR. The sample has roughly 35,000 clones, 84% seen once. The sequence derives from a girl aged 2 to 9 with cystic fibrosis. Sequenced: blood. The chain combines TRBV5-4 with TRBJ1-1, with 8 bases matching TRBD1. The CDR3 sequence: CASSPTNRGTNTEAFF. The CDR3 coding sequence is TGTGCCAGCAGCCCAACAAACAGGGGGACGAACACTGAAGCTTTCTTT.